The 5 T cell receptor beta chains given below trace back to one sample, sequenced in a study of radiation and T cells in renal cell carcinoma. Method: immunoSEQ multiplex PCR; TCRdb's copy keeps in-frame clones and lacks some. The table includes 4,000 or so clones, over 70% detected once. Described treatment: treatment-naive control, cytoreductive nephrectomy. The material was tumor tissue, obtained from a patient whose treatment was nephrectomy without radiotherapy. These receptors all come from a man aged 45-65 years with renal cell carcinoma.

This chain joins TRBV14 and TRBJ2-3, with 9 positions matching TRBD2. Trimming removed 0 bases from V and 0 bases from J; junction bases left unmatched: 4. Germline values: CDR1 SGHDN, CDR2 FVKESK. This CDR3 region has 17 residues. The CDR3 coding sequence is TGTGCCAGCAGCCAAGATTTAGCGGGAGCTAGCACAGATACGCAGTATTTT. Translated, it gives CASSQDLAGASTDTQYF.

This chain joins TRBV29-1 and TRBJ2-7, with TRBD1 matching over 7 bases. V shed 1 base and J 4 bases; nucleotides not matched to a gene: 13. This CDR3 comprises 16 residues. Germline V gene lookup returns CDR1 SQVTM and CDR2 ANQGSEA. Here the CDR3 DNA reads TGCAGCGTTGAAGGGGTTAGGGAGACAGGGAGATACGAGCAGTACTTC. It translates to CSVEGVRETGRYEQYF.

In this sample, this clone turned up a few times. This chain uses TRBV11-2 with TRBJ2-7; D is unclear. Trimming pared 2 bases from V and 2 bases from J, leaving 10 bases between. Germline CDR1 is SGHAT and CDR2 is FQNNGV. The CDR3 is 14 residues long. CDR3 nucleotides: TGTGCCAGCAGCTTATACGGCGGCACCTACGAGCAGTACTTC. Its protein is CASSLYGGTYEQYF.

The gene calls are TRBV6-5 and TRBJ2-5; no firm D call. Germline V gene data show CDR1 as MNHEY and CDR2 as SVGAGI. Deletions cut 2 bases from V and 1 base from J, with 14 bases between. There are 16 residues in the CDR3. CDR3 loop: CASSYSPGGPQETQYF. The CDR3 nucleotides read TGTGCCAGCAGTTACAGTCCAGGTGGGCCCCAAGAGACCCAGTACTTC.

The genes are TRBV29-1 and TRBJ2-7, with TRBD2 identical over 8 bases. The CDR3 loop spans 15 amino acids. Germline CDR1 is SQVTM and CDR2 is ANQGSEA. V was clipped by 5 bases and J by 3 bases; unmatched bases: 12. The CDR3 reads CSVPGRGAGDYEQYF. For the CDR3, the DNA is TGCAGCGTTCCCGGGCGGGGGGCCGGGGACTACGAGCAGTACTTC.